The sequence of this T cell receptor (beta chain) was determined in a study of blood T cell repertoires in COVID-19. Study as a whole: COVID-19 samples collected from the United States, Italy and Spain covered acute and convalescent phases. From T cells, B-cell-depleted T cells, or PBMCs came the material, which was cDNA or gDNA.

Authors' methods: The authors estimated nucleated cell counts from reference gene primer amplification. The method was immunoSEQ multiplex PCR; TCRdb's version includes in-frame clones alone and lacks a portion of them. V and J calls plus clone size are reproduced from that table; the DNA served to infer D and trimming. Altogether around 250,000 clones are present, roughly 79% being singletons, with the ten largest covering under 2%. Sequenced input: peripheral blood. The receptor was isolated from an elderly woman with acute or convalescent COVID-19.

Written as DNA, the CDR3 is TGTGCCAGCAGTTCTAGAGGAGAGTCCTACAATGAGCAGTTCTTC. As protein: CASSSRGESYNEQFF. J is TRBJ2-1 and V is TRBV28, with D hard to call. V lost 4 bases, J lost 1 base, and 11 bases lay in between. CDR1 and CDR2 (germline): MDHEN, SYDVKM. The CDR3 runs to 15 residues.